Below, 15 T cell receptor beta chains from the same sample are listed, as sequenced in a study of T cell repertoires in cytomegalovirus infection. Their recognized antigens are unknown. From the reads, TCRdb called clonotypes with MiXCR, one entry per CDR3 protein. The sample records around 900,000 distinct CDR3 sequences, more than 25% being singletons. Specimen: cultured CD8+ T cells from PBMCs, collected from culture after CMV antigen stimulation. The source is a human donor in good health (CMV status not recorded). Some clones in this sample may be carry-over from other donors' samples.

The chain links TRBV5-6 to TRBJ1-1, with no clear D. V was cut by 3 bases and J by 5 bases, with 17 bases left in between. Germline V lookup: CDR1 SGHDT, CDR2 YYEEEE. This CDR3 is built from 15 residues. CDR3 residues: CASSSGRQKGTEAFF. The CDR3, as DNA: TGTGCCAGCAGCTCCGGTCGTCAAAAAGGGACTGAAGCTTTCTTT.

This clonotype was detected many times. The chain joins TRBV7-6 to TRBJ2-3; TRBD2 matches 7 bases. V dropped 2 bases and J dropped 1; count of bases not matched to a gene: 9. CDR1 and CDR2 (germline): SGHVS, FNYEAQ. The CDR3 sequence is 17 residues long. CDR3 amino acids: CASSLRYSGDGTDTQYF. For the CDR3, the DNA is TGTGCCAGCAGCTTACGGTACAGCGGGGATGGCACAGATACGCAGTATTTT.

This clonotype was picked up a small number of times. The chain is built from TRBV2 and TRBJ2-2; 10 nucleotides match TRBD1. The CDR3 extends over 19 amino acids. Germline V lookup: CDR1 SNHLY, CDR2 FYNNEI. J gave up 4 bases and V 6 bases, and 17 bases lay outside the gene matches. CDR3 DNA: TGTGCCAGCAGACCCAAGACAGGGGGCTCCAAGAACCCCACCGGGGAGCTGTTTTTT. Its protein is CASRPKTGGSKNPTGELFF.

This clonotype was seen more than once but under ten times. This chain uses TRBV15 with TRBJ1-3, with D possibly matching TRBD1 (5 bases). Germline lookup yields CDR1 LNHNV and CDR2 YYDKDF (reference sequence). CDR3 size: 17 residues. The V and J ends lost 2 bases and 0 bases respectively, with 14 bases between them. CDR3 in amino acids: CATSRPPPGISGNTIYF. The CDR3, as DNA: TGTGCCACCAGCAGACCTCCTCCAGGGATCTCTGGAAACACCATATATTTT.

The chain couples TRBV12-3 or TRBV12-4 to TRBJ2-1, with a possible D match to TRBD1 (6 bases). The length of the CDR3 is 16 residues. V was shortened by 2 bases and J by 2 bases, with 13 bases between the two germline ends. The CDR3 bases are TGTGCCAGCAGTTTACACACAGGGAACCCCTACAATGAGCAGTTCTTC. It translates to CASSLHTGNPYNEQFF.

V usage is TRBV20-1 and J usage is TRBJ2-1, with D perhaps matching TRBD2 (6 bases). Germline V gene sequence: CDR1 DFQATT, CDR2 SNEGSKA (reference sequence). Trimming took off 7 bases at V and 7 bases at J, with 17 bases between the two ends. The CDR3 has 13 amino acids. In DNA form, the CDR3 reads TGCAGTGGCCGGGACTCCGCAGGTAATGAGCAGTTCTTC. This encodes CSGRDSAGNEQFF.

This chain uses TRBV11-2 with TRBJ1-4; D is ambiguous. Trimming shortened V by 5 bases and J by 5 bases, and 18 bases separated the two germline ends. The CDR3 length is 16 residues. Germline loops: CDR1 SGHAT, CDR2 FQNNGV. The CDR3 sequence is CASSHYYVDGNEKLFF. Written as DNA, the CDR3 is TGTGCCAGCAGCCATTATTACGTGGACGGCAATGAAAAACTGTTTTTT.

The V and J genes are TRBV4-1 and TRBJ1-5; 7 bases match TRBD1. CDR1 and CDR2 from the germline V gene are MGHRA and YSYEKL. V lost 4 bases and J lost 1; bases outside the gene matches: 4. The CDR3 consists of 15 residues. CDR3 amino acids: CASSPLDRSNQPQHF. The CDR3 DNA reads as TGCGCCAGCAGCCCGTTGGACAGGAGCAATCAGCCCCAGCATTTT.

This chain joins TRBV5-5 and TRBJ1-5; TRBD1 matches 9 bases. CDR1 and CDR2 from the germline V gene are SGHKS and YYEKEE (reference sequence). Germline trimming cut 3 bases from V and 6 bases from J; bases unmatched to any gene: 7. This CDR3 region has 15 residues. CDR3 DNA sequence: TGTGCCAGCAGCTGGGGACAGGGAGTTAGTCAGCCCCAGCATTTT. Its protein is CASSWGQGVSQPQHF.

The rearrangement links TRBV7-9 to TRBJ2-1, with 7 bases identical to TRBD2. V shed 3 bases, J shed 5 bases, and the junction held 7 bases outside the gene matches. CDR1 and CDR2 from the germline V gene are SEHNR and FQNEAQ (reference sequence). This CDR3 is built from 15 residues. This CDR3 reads CASSFERDYHNEQFF. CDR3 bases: TGTGCCAGCAGCTTCGAAAGGGACTACCACAATGAGCAGTTCTTC. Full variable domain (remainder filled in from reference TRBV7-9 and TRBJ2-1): DTGVSQNPRHKITKRGQNVTFRCDPISEHNRLYWYRQTLGQGPEFLTYFQNEAQLEKSRLLSDRFSAERPKGSFSTLEIQRTEQGDSAMYLCASSFERDYHNEQFFGPGTRLTVL.

CDR3 nucleotides: TGCGCCAGCAGCCAAGGGACAGGGGTCTCCTACGAGCAGTACTTC. This gives the protein CASSQGTGVSYEQYF. V and J are TRBV4-1 and TRBJ2-7, with 9 bases identical to TRBD1. From germline, CDR1 is MGHRA and CDR2 YSYEKL. The trim removed 1 base at V and 0 bases at J, leaving 1 base unmatched. The length of the CDR3 is 15 residues.

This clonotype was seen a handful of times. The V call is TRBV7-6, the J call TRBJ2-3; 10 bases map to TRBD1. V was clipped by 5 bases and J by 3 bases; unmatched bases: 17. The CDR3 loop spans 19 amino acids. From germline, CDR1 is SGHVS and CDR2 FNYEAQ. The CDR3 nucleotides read TGTGCCAGCAGCCCCTCTGGGTCCCGGACAGGGGGAGGTACAGATACGCAGTATTTT. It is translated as CASSPSGSRTGGGTDTQYF.

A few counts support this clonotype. CDR3 residues: CAISAGGGWEAFF. The CDR3 DNA follows: TGTGCCATCAGTGCGGGTGGAGGATGGGAAGCTTTCTTT. The V gene is TRBV10-3, the J gene TRBJ1-1; the D is unclear. Per germline, CDR1 ENHRY and CDR2 SYGVKD. V was cut by 4 bases and J by 8 bases, with 14 bases left in between. This CDR3 is built from 13 residues.

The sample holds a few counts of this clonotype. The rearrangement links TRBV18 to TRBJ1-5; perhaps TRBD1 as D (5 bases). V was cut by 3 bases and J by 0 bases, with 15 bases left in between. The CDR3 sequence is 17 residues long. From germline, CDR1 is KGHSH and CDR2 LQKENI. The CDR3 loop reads CASSPSTVSYSNQPQHF. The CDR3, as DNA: TGTGCCAGCTCACCCTCGACAGTTTCATATAGCAATCAGCCCCAGCATTTT.

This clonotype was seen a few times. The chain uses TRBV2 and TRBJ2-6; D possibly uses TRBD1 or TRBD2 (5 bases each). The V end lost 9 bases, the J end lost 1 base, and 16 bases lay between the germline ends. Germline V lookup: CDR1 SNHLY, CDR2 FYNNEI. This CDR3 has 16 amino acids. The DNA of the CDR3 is TGTGCCAGGCTTGGGACGGTGGCTTCTGGGGCCAACGTCCTGACTTTC. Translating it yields CARLGTVASGANVLTF.